This T cell receptor (beta chain) was retrieved from a study of blood T cell repertoires in COVID-19. Study background: Nucleic acid was either cDNA or gDNA, and it came from T cells, B-cell-depleted T cells, or PBMCs.

Method: immunoSEQ multiplex PCR; TCRdb's copy keeps in-frame clones and lacks some. Here the sample spans around 480,000 clones, 87% being singletons. Everyone who took part was roughly 18 to 89 years old, and they came from about two dozen US areas. Researchers sorted participants into cohorts using their self-reported clinical history. Before being deemed recovered, Cohort 3 donors had two negative PCRs, clearance, or symptom resolution. Germline loops: CDR1 MNHEY, CDR2 SVGAGI. V shed 6 bases, J shed 4 bases, and the junction held 5 bases outside the gene matches. This CDR3 region has 13 residues. Material for sequencing was PBMCs or T cells enriched from blood (not recorded which). The chain joins TRBV6-5 to TRBJ1-2; 7 bases align to TRBD1. This sequence originates from a woman under 30 who had recovered from COVID-19. CDR3 coding DNA: TGTGCCAGCAGGGCGACAGGGACCTATGGCTACACCTTC. Encoded protein: CASRATGTYGYTF.